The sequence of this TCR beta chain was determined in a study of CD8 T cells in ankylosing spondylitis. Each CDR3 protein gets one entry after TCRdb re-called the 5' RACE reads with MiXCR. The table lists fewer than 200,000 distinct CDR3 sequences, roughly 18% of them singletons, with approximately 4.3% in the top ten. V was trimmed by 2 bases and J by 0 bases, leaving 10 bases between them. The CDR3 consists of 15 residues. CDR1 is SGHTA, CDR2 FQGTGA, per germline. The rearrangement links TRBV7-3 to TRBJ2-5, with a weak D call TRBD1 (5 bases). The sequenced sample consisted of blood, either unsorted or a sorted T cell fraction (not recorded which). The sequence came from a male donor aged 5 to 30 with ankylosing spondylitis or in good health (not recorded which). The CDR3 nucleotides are TGTGCCAGCAGCTTAGGGGCGTGGGACCAAGAGACCCAGTACTTC. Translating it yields CASSLGAWDQETQYF. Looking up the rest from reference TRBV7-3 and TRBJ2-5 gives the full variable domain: GAGVSQTPSNKVTEKGKYVELRCDPISGHTALYWYRQSLGQGPEFLIYFQGTGAADDSGLPNDRFFAVRPEGSVSTLKIQRTERGDSAVYLCASSLGAWDQETQYFGPGTRLLVL.